A selection of T cell receptor beta chains follows, all from one sample in a study of blood T cells in healthy people across ages. One entry per CDR3 protein results from TCRdb running MiXCR on the 5' RACE reads. The sample records 1,300,000 or so distinct CDR3 sequences, 45% to 70% being singletons. The sequencing sample was made of blood. The receptors were gathered from a man aged 18 to 30 in good health. Both conserved end residues are part of each CDR3. A D gene is named only where the DNA matches it firmly. Expanded clones get a size class; other rows say once, few or many, or leave the size out.

v_call: TRBV5-1
j_call: TRBJ2-1
clone_size: -
d_call: TRBD1
cdr3_aa: CASSYTGTGGLLSYNEQFF
cdr3_nt: TGCGCCAGCAGCTACACCGGGACAGGGGGCTTGCTGTCCTACAATGAGCAGTTCTTC

v_call: TRBV7-9
j_call: TRBJ2-7
clone_size: -
d_call: TRBD1
cdr3_aa: CASSSPQGIEQYF
cdr3_nt: TGTGCCAGCAGCTCACCACAGGGGATTGAGCAGTACTTC

v_call: TRBV28
j_call: TRBJ1-5
clone_size: -
d_call: -
cdr3_aa: CASRGGVRPQHF
cdr3_nt: TGTGCCAGCAGGGGGGGTGTGCGGCCCCAGCATTTT

v_call: TRBV5-1
j_call: TRBJ2-5
clone_size: few
d_call: -
cdr3_aa: CASSQGDSQYF
cdr3_nt: TGCGCCAGCTCCCAGGGGGACTCTCAGTACTTC

v_call: TRBV27
j_call: TRBJ2-7
clone_size: once
d_call: TRBD1
cdr3_aa: CASSLGHGQGFYEQYF
cdr3_nt: TGTGCCAGCAGTTTGGGTCACGGACAGGGGTTCTACGAGCAGTACTTC

v_call: TRBV20-1
j_call: TRBJ2-5
clone_size: -
d_call: TRBD1
cdr3_aa: CSATPGQGETQYF
cdr3_nt: TGCAGTGCTACACCCGGACAGGGGGAGACCCAGTACTTC

v_call: TRBV20-1
j_call: TRBJ2-4
clone_size: -
d_call: TRBD1
cdr3_aa: CSARRTTGGAVGIQYF
cdr3_nt: TGCAGTGCTAGAAGAACGACAGGGGGCGCCGTGGGTATTCAGTACTTC

v_call: TRBV4-1
j_call: TRBJ1-3
clone_size: few
d_call: -
cdr3_aa: CASSQVDGNTIYF
cdr3_nt: TGCGCCAGCAGCCAAGTAGACGGAAACACCATATATTTT

v_call: TRBV7-8
j_call: TRBJ2-1
clone_size: few
d_call: -
cdr3_aa: CASSLGGGLNEQFF
cdr3_nt: TGTGCCAGCAGCTTAGGAGGCGGACTCAATGAGCAGTTCTTC

v_call: TRBV4-1
j_call: TRBJ2-6
clone_size: -
d_call: -
cdr3_aa: CASSQEGVVRSTFGANVLTF
cdr3_nt: TGCGCCAGCAGCCAAGAGGGGGTTGTACGCTCAACGTTTGGGGCCAACGTCCTGACTTTC

v_call: TRBV10-3
j_call: TRBJ2-3
clone_size: -
d_call: TRBD2
cdr3_aa: CAVLAGNVTDTQYF
cdr3_nt: TGTGCCGTCCTAGCGGGGAACGTCACAGATACGCAGTATTTT

v_call: TRBV7-7
j_call: TRBJ2-3
clone_size: -
d_call: -
cdr3_aa: CASSTAGGTQYF
cdr3_nt: TGTGCTAGCAGCACAGCCGGTGGTACGCAGTATTTT

v_call: TRBV20-1
j_call: TRBJ2-5
clone_size: few
d_call: TRBD2
cdr3_aa: CSAKEASGLGETQYF
cdr3_nt: TGCAGTGCTAAAGAAGCTAGCGGACTGGGGGAGACCCAGTACTTC

v_call: TRBV29-1
j_call: TRBJ1-1
clone_size: few
d_call: -
cdr3_aa: CSVELNTEAFF
cdr3_nt: TGCAGCGTTGAGCTGAACACTGAAGCTTTCTTT

v_call: TRBV2
j_call: TRBJ2-3
clone_size: few
d_call: -
cdr3_aa: CASSGSVTGRHTDTQYF
cdr3_nt: TGTGCCAGCAGTGGCTCTGTTACGGGGAGACACACAGATACGCAGTATTTT

v_call: TRBV12-3/TRBV12-4
j_call: TRBJ1-2
clone_size: once
d_call: -
cdr3_aa: CAISLGETYGYTF
cdr3_nt: TGTGCCATCAGTTTAGGGGAGACCTATGGCTACACCTTC

v_call: TRBV27
j_call: TRBJ2-7
clone_size: few
d_call: -
cdr3_aa: CASSPRGFYEQYF
cdr3_nt: TGTGCCAGCAGTCCCAGGGGATTCTACGAGCAGTACTTC

v_call: TRBV13
j_call: TRBJ2-1
clone_size: -
d_call: TRBD2
cdr3_aa: CASASGGPSSYNEQFF
cdr3_nt: TGTGCCAGCGCTAGCGGGGGCCCGAGCTCCTACAATGAGCAGTTCTTC

v_call: TRBV7-2
j_call: TRBJ2-7
clone_size: -
d_call: TRBD2
cdr3_aa: CASNRGGDSYEQYF
cdr3_nt: TGTGCCAGCAACCGGGGGGGGGACTCCTACGAGCAGTACTTC

v_call: TRBV21-1
j_call: TRBJ2-7
clone_size: -
d_call: -
cdr3_aa: CASSKGCRGRPRNEQYF
cdr3_nt: TGTGCCAGCAGCAAAGGATGCAGGGGACGGCCACGCAATGAGCAGTACTTC

v_call: TRBV19
j_call: TRBJ2-7
clone_size: once
d_call: -
cdr3_aa: CASTAPWGEQYF
cdr3_nt: TGTGCCAGTACGGCCCCCTGGGGTGAGCAGTACTTC

v_call: TRBV6-6
j_call: TRBJ1-6
clone_size: few
d_call: -
cdr3_aa: CASSPATNSPLHF
cdr3_nt: TGTGCCAGCAGCCCGGCAACGAATTCACCCCTCCACTTT

v_call: TRBV4-1
j_call: TRBJ2-1
clone_size: -
d_call: TRBD2
cdr3_aa: CASSQILAEPIYNEQFF
cdr3_nt: TGCGCCAGCAGCCAGATTCTAGCGGAACCCATCTACAATGAGCAGTTCTTC

v_call: TRBV3-1
j_call: TRBJ1-6
clone_size: few
d_call: -
cdr3_aa: CASSRENSPLHF
cdr3_nt: TGTGCCAGCAGCCGAGAGAATTCACCCCTCCACTTT

v_call: TRBV6-5
j_call: TRBJ1-1
clone_size: -
d_call: -
cdr3_aa: CASSYRGGGGTEAFF
cdr3_nt: TGTGCCAGCAGTTACAGGGGGGGCGGGGGCACTGAAGCTTTCTTT

v_call: TRBV5-8
j_call: TRBJ1-2
clone_size: once
d_call: -
cdr3_aa: CASSFAGKGGYTF
cdr3_nt: TGTGCCAGCAGCTTCGCCGGGAAGGGAGGCTACACCTTC

v_call: TRBV5-1
j_call: TRBJ1-2
clone_size: -
d_call: -
cdr3_aa: CASSPDLEGYTF
cdr3_nt: TGCGCCAGCAGCCCCGATCTCGAGGGCTACACCTTC

v_call: TRBV25-1
j_call: TRBJ1-4
clone_size: -
d_call: TRBD1
cdr3_aa: CASRTNRGEKLFF
cdr3_nt: TGTGCCAGCAGGACCAACAGGGGCGAAAAACTGTTTTTT

v_call: TRBV27
j_call: TRBJ1-2
clone_size: -
d_call: TRBD1
cdr3_aa: CASSLGRDSLVYGYTF
cdr3_nt: TGTGCCAGCAGTTTAGGCCGGGACAGCCTCGTCTATGGCTACACCTTC

v_call: TRBV11-2
j_call: TRBJ2-1
clone_size: -
d_call: TRBD2
cdr3_aa: CASSLFRYHTTGLAGEANYNEQFF
cdr3_nt: TGTGCCAGCAGCTTGTTCCGGTACCATACAACCGGACTAGCGGGAGAAGCGAACTACAATGAGCAGTTCTTC

v_call: TRBV15
j_call: TRBJ2-2
clone_size: -
d_call: -
cdr3_aa: CATSRDLLRGNRATGELFF
cdr3_nt: TGTGCCACCAGCAGAGATCTTCTGAGAGGGAATAGGGCCACCGGGGAGCTGTTTTTT

v_call: TRBV6-1
j_call: TRBJ1-1
clone_size: -
d_call: -
cdr3_aa: CASALLDTEAFF
cdr3_nt: TGTGCCAGCGCCCTCCTAGACACTGAAGCTTTCTTT

v_call: TRBV27
j_call: TRBJ2-7
clone_size: -
d_call: -
cdr3_aa: CASSFVGQLDYYEQYF
cdr3_nt: TGTGCCAGCAGTTTCGTTGGACAGCTGGATTACTACGAGCAGTACTTC

v_call: TRBV4-3
j_call: TRBJ1-2
clone_size: -
d_call: -
cdr3_aa: CASSQGQAIYGYTF
cdr3_nt: TGCGCCAGCAGCCAAGGACAGGCGATCTATGGCTACACCTTC

v_call: TRBV6-6
j_call: TRBJ2-5
clone_size: -
d_call: TRBD1
cdr3_aa: CASSTGGQETQYF
cdr3_nt: TGTGCCAGCAGTACAGGGGGCCAAGAGACCCAGTACTTC

v_call: TRBV4-1
j_call: TRBJ2-7
clone_size: once
d_call: -
cdr3_aa: CASSQQIAGPTYEQYF
cdr3_nt: TGCGCCAGCAGCCAACAAATAGCCGGGCCCACCTACGAGCAGTACTTC

v_call: TRBV4-2
j_call: TRBJ2-1
clone_size: few
d_call: TRBD1
cdr3_aa: CASSQGTGAGYNEQFF
cdr3_nt: TGTGCCAGCAGCCAAGGGACAGGGGCGGGTTACAATGAGCAGTTCTTC

v_call: TRBV4-1
j_call: TRBJ2-7
clone_size: few
d_call: -
cdr3_aa: CASSLDIGAQYF
cdr3_nt: TGCGCCAGCAGCCTAGATATCGGTGCCCAGTACTTC

v_call: TRBV20-1
j_call: TRBJ2-4
clone_size: -
d_call: -
cdr3_aa: CSASGTVLAKNIQYF
cdr3_nt: TGCAGTGCCTCCGGGACCGTTCTAGCCAAAAACATTCAGTACTTC

v_call: TRBV2
j_call: TRBJ2-2
clone_size: few
d_call: -
cdr3_aa: CASITPGGGDTGELFF
cdr3_nt: TGTGCCAGCATCACCCCCGGGGGTGGGGACACCGGGGAGCTGTTTTTT

v_call: TRBV18
j_call: TRBJ2-6
clone_size: few
d_call: TRBD1
cdr3_aa: CASSPTRGQSSGANVLTF
cdr3_nt: TGTGCCAGCTCACCGACCCGGGGACAGAGCTCTGGGGCCAACGTCCTGACTTTC

v_call: TRBV4-2
j_call: TRBJ2-7
clone_size: once
d_call: -
cdr3_aa: CASSPAQSYEQYF
cdr3_nt: TGTGCCAGCAGCCCCGCACAATCCTACGAGCAGTACTTC

v_call: TRBV20-1
j_call: TRBJ2-7
clone_size: -
d_call: -
cdr3_aa: CSASDFSMRYF
cdr3_nt: TGCAGTGCTAGCGATTTCAGTATGAGGTACTTC

v_call: TRBV27
j_call: TRBJ2-3
clone_size: once
d_call: -
cdr3_aa: CASSPVGPRDTQYF
cdr3_nt: TGTGCCAGCAGCCCCGTAGGACCTAGAGATACGCAGTATTTT

v_call: TRBV20-1
j_call: TRBJ1-2
clone_size: few
d_call: -
cdr3_aa: CSAGGVYGYTF
cdr3_nt: TGCAGTGCTGGCGGAGTCTATGGCTACACCTTC

v_call: TRBV20-1
j_call: TRBJ2-7
clone_size: -
d_call: TRBD2
cdr3_aa: CSAKDSGSYEQYF
cdr3_nt: TGCAGTGCCAAGGATAGCGGGTCCTACGAGCAGTACTTC

v_call: TRBV10-3
j_call: TRBJ2-5
clone_size: -
d_call: -
cdr3_aa: CAISIQETQYF
cdr3_nt: TGTGCCATCAGCATTCAAGAGACCCAGTACTTC

v_call: TRBV3-1
j_call: TRBJ1-6
clone_size: once
d_call: TRBD1
cdr3_aa: CASSQVDRGNSPLHF
cdr3_nt: TGTGCCAGCAGCCAGGTGGACAGGGGTAATTCACCCCTCCACTTT

v_call: TRBV6-6
j_call: TRBJ1-1
clone_size: -
d_call: -
cdr3_aa: CASSYYSSNTEAFF
cdr3_nt: TGTGCCAGCAGTTACTACAGCTCGAACACTGAAGCTTTCTTT

v_call: TRBV2
j_call: TRBJ1-5
clone_size: -
d_call: -
cdr3_aa: CASSDGQGGQPQHF
cdr3_nt: TGTGCCAGCAGTGACGGGCAGGGAGGGCAGCCCCAGCATTTT

v_call: TRBV5-1
j_call: TRBJ2-7
clone_size: -
d_call: TRBD1
cdr3_aa: CASSYRQGVYEQYF
cdr3_nt: TGCGCCAGCAGCTACCGACAGGGGGTTTACGAGCAGTACTTC

v_call: TRBV6-5
j_call: TRBJ2-7
clone_size: -
d_call: -
cdr3_aa: CASSPWTDGTYEQYF
cdr3_nt: TGTGCCAGCAGTCCTTGGACAGATGGCACCTACGAGCAGTACTTC

v_call: TRBV12-3/TRBV12-4
j_call: TRBJ1-4
clone_size: -
d_call: -
cdr3_aa: CASSSPMRPSNEKLFF
cdr3_nt: TGTGCCAGCAGTTCCCCGATGAGACCCTCTAATGAAAAACTGTTTTTT

v_call: TRBV7-8
j_call: TRBJ2-1
clone_size: -
d_call: -
cdr3_aa: CASSPRYNNEQFF
cdr3_nt: TGTGCCAGCAGCCCCCGCTATAACAATGAGCAGTTCTTC

v_call: TRBV28
j_call: TRBJ2-1
clone_size: -
d_call: TRBD1
cdr3_aa: CASSLDGTGVFCSEFF
cdr3_nt: TGTGCCAGCAGTTTAGACGGGACAGGTGTTTTTTGTTCGGAGTTCTTC

v_call: TRBV7-6
j_call: TRBJ1-4
clone_size: -
d_call: -
cdr3_aa: CASSLTVGGGGEKLFF
cdr3_nt: TGTGCCAGCAGCCTCACCGTGGGGGGAGGTGGAGAAAAACTGTTTTTT

v_call: TRBV12-3/TRBV12-4
j_call: TRBJ2-1
clone_size: few
d_call: -
cdr3_aa: CASSPPYNEQFF
cdr3_nt: TGTGCCAGCAGTCCCCCCTACAATGAGCAGTTCTTC